The clone carrying this T cell receptor (beta chain) appeared once. Antigen: not known. The V gene's germline CDR1 is SGHAT and CDR2 FQDESV (reference sequence). CDR3 length equals 18 residues. V lost 5 bases to trimming and J lost 0 bases; unmatched junction nucleotides: 16. This table comes from immunoSEQ multiplex PCR, and its TCRdb copy is limited to in-frame clones, with some not included. The data show roughly 80,000 clones, more than 65% seen once. Mismatch repair deficiency was confirmed in all patients, by PCR or immunohistochemistry. The sample belongs to a study of PD-1 blockade in mismatch repair-deficient tumors. Study results and limitations: Rapid post-treatment expansion, then contraction, generally preceding radiologic response, marked tumor-resident clones.

This chain joins TRBV11-1 and TRBJ2-7; the match to TRBD1 covers 7 bases. Sequenced material: peripheral blood, taken 12 weeks after starting pembrolizumab. This sequence originates from an adult with mismatch repair-deficient cancer. The CDR3 sequence is CASSQEDWTGLSSYEQYF. DNA of the CDR3: TGTGCCAGCAGCCAGGAAGACTGGACAGGTTTGAGCTCCTACGAGCAGTACTTC.